The entry that follows covers one T cell receptor beta chain sequence. The table came from immunoSEQ multiplex PCR; TCRdb's copy has only in-frame clones and leaves some out. The repertoire has tens of thousands of clones, 80% to 95% of them found once; the top ten carry about 1.5%. This record comes from a study of control samples from healthy donors and cancer patients. V lost 4 bases to trimming and J lost 0 bases, with 22 bases between them. The CDR3 is 19 residues long. Per the germline V gene, CDR1 is SGHDN and CDR2 is FVKESK. The receptor's source is a man in his forties or fifties with colorectal cancer. V usage is TRBV14 and J usage is TRBJ2-1, with a tentative D call TRBD2 (7 bases). Sequences were obtained from PBMCs. The DNA of the CDR3 is TGTGCCAGCAGCCCCGAGATCGGGGGGCACCATTTCTCCTACAATGAGCAGTTCTTC. Translated, it gives CASSPEIGGHHFSYNEQFF. The whole variable domain, filled in from reference TRBV14 and TRBJ2-1, reads EAGVTQFPSHSVIEKGQTVTLRCDPISGHDNLYWYRRVMGKEIKFLLHFVKESKQDESGMPNNRFLAERTGGTYSTLKVQPAELEDSGVYFCASSPEIGGHHFSYNEQFFGPGTRLTVL.